This passage covers 9 T cell receptor beta chains from one sample sequenced in a study of blood T cell repertoires in COVID-19. Only in-frame clones appear in the TCRdb table, and some are missing; sequencing was by immunoSEQ multiplex PCR. Of under 250,000 clones listed, about 82% are singletons. The specimen sequenced was peripheral blood. The receptors were gathered from an elderly woman with COVID-19, enrolled during active disease.

This rearrangement joins TRBV12-3 or TRBV12-4 to TRBJ2-7; 7 bases align to TRBD1. The CDR3 is made up of 13 amino acids. The V segment lost 6 bases and the J segment 2 bases; nucleotides outside the gene matches: 4. The DNA for the CDR3 is TGTGCCAGCAGCCTGGGACAGACCTACGAGCAGTACTTC. Translated: CASSLGQTYEQYF.

The J gene is TRBJ1-6, the V gene TRBV5-1, with TRBD1 matching over 7 bases. The CDR3 totals 14 residues. Per the germline V gene, CDR1 is SGHRS and CDR2 is YFSETQ. V lost 4 bases to trimming and J lost 8 bases; unmatched junction nucleotides: 6. CDR3 loop: CASSPTGSDSPLHF. CDR3 sequence (DNA): TGCGCCAGCAGCCCGACAGGGTCGGATTCACCCCTCCACTTT.

The chain couples TRBV16 to TRBJ1-1; no reliable D call. Germline assignment: CDR1 KGHSY and CDR2 FQNENV. The CDR3 is 14 amino acids. Trimming shortened V by 0 bases and J by 2 bases, and 7 bases separated the two germline ends. The CDR3, as DNA: TGTGCCAGCAGCCAATCCCCGGGAAACACTGAAGCTTTCTTT. Its translation is CASSQSPGNTEAFF.

This clone has just one count. J is TRBJ1-2 and V is TRBV18; TRBD1 might be the D (5 bases). Per the germline V gene, CDR1 is KGHSH and CDR2 is LQKENI. The CDR3 loop spans 13 amino acids. The V end was cut by 2 bases, the J end by 8 bases, with 12 bases between. The CDR3 sequence: CASSPDGSGGYTF. The CDR3 coding sequence is TGTGCCAGCTCACCAGACGGGTCAGGGGGCTACACCTTC.

About this clone: The sample has other DNA sequences that encode this CDR3 too. Here the CDR3 reads CASSLSGGPGYTF. Here the CDR3 DNA reads TGTGCCAGCAGCTTATCAGGGGGTCCCGGCTACACCTTC. The chain is built from TRBV7-9 and TRBJ1-2; 7 bases line up with TRBD1. The CDR3 covers 13 residues. J was trimmed by 8 bases and V by 2 bases; bases with no gene match: 5. Germline V gene data show CDR1 as SEHNR and CDR2 as FQNEAQ (reference sequence).

The chain combines TRBV2 with TRBJ2-3; TRBD2 agrees at 12 bases. Germline CDR1 reads SNHLY; CDR2 reads FYNNEI. The CDR3 length is 15 residues. After removal of 5 bases from V and 7 bases from J, the junction contained 7 bases not matched to a gene. The CDR3 is CASSRTSGGTNTQYF. The CDR3 region has the DNA TGTGCCAGCAGTCGAACTAGCGGGGGGACGAATACGCAGTATTTT.

V and J are TRBV7-2 and TRBJ2-7; 9 bases agree with TRBD1. Germline V CDR1 and CDR2: SGHTA, FQGNSA. V was pared by 5 bases and J by 3 bases, with 5 bases of the junction left unmatched. CDR3 length equals 14 residues. CDR3 nucleotide sequence: TGTGCCAGCAGCCCCGGGACAGGGAACTACGAGCAGTACTTC. Its protein is CASSPGTGNYEQYF.

The chain carries TRBV5-1 and TRBJ2-1; 9 bases fit TRBD1. From germline, CDR1 is SGHRS and CDR2 YFSETQ. The CDR3 consists of 16 residues. After removal of 3 bases from V and 5 bases from J, the junction contained 9 bases not matched to a gene. The CDR3 nucleotides read TGCGCCAGCAGCTCCAACAGGGGGCCCGGGGACAATGAGCAGTTCTTC. This sequence encodes CASSSNRGPGDNEQFF.

The chain recombines TRBV18 with TRBJ1-2; D unresolved. The CDR3 runs to 14 residues. V gave up 3 bases and J gave up 4 bases, with 12 bases separating them. From germline, CDR1 is KGHSH and CDR2 LQKENI. For the CDR3, the DNA is TGTGCCAGCTCACCGGGGTCCGCGGGCTATGGCTACACCTTC. Translating it yields CASSPGSAGYGYTF.